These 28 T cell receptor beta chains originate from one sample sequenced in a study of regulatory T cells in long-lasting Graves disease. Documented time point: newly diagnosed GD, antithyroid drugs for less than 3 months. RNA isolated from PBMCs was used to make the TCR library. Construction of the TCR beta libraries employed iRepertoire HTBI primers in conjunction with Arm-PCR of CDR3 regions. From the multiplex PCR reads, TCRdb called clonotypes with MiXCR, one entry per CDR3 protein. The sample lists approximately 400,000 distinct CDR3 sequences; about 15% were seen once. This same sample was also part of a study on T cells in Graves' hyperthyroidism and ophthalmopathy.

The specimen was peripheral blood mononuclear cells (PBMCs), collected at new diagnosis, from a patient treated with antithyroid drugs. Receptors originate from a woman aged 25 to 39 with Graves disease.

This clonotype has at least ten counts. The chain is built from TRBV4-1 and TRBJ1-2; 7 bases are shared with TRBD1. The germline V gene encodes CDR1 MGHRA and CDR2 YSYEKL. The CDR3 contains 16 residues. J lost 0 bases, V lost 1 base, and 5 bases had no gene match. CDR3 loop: CASSQAPDRANYGYTF. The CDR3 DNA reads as TGCGCCAGCAGCCAAGCGCCAGACAGGGCTAACTATGGCTACACCTTC.

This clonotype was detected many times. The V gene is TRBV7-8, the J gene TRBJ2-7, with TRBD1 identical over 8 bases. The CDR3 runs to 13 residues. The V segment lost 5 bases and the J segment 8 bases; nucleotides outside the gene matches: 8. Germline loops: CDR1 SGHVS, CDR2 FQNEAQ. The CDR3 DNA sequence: TGTGCCAGCAGCATATGGACAGGGAGCCAGCAGTACTTC. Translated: CASSIWTGSQQYF.

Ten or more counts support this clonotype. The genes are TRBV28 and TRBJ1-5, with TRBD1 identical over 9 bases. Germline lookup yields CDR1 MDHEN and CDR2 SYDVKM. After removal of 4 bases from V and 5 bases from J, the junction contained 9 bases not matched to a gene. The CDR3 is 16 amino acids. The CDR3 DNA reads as TGTGCCAGCAGTTGGTCTTTCGGGACAGGGTATCAGCCCCAGCATTTT. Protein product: CASSWSFGTGYQPQHF.

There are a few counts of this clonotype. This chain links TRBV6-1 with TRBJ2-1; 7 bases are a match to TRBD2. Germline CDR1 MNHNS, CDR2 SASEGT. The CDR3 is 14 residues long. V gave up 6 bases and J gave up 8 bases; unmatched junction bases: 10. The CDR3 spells CASSPQGGPYEQFF. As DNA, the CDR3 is TGTGCCAGCAGCCCCCAGGGAGGGCCGTATGAGCAGTTCTTC.

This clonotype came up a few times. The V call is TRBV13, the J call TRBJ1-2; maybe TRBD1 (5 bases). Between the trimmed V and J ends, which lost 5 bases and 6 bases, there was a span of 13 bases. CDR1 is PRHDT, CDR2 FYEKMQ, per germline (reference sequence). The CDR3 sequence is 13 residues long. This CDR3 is CASSPAREDGYTF. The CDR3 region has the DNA TGTGCCAGCAGCCCCGCCAGGGAGGATGGCTACACCTTC.

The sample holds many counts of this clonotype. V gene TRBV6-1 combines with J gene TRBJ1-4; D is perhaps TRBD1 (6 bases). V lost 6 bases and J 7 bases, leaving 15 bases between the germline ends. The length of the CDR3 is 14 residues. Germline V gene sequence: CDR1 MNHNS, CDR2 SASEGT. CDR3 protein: CASRDSRKGEKLFF. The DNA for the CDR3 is TGTGCCAGCAGGGACAGCAGAAAGGGTGAAAAACTGTTTTTT.

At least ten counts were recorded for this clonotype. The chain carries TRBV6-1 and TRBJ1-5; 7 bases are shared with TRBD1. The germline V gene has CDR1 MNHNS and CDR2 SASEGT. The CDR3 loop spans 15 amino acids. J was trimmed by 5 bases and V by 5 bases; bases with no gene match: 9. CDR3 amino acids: CASSNGQEGYQPQHF. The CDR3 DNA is TGTGCCAGCAGTAACGGACAGGAAGGGTATCAGCCCCAGCATTTT.

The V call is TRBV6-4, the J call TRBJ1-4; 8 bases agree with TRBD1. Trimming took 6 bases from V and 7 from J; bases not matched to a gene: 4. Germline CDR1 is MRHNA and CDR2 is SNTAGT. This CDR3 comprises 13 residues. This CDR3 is CASSPGGGEKLFF. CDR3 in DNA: TGTGCCAGCAGCCCAGGGGGCGGTGAAAAACTGTTTTTT.

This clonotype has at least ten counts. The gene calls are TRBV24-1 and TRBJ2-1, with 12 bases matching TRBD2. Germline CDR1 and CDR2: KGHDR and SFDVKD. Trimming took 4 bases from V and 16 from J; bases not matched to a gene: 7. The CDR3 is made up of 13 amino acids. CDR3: CATSDHPTSGSFF. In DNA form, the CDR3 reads TGTGCCACCAGTGACCATCCGACTAGCGGGAGTTTCTTC.

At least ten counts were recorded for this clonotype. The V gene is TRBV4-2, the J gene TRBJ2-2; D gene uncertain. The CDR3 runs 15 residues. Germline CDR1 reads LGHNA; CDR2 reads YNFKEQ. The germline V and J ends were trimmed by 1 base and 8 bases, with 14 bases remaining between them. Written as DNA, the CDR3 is TGTGCCAGCAGCCAAGTCTTCCAGATCACTGGGGAGCTGTTTTTT. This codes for CASSQVFQITGELFF.

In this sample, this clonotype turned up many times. The CDR3 protein is CASSLGGVNEQFF. The CDR3 DNA is TGTGCCAGCAGCTTGGGGGGGGTCAATGAGCAGTTCTTC. The chain recombines TRBV7-2 with TRBJ2-1; TRBD2 matches 7 bases. Germline V gives CDR1 SGHTA, CDR2 FQGNSA. The CDR3 is 13 amino acids. With V trimmed by 3 bases and J by 6 bases, 2 bases remained unmatched.

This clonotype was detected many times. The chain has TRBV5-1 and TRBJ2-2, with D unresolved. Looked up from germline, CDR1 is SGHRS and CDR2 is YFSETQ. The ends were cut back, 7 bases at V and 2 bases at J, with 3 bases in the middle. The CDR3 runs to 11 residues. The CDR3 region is CASYNTGELFF. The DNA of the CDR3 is TGCGCCAGCTACAACACCGGGGAGCTGTTTTTT. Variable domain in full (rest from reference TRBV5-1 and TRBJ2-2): KAGVTQTPRYLIKTRGQQVTLSCSPISGHRSVSWYQQTPGQGLQFLFEYFSETQRNKGNFPGRFSGRQFSNSRSEMNVSTLELGDSALYLCASYNTGELFFGEGSRLTVL.

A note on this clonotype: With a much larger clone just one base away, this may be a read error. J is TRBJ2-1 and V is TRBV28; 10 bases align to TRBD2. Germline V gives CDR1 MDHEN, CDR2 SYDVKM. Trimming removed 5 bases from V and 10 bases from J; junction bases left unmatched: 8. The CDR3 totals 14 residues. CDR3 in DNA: TGTGCCAGCAGTACTCTAGCGGGAGCGAACGAGCAGTTCTTC. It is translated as CASSTLAGANEQFF.

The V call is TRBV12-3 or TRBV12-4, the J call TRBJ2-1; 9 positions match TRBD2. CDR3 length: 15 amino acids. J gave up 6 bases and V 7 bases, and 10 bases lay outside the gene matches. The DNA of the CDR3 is TGTGCCAGCAAACTAGGGGGCGGGGGGGTCAATGAGCAGTTCTTC. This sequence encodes CASKLGGGGVNEQFF.

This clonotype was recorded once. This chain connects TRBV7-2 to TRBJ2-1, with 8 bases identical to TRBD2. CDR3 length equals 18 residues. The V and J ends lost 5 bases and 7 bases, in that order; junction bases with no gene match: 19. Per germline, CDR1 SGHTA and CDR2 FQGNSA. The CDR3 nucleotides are TGTGCCAGCAGCCCCCCGCCTAACGGGAGGGCCTTGGATAATGAGCAGTTCTTC. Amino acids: CASSPPPNGRALDNEQFF.

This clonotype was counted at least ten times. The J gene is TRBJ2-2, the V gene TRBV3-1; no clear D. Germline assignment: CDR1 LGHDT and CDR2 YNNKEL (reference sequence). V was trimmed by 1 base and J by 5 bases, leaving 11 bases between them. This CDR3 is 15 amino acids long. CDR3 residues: CASSQVRSGTGELFF. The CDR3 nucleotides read TGTGCCAGCAGCCAAGTCAGATCTGGGACCGGGGAGCTGTTTTTT.

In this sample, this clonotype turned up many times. CDR3 DNA: TGCGCCAGCAGCTTCCAAGCGGGGTTCACAGATACGCAGTATTTT. Its protein is CASSFQAGFTDTQYF. The V call is TRBV5-1, the J call TRBJ2-3; TRBD2 agrees at 7 bases. The V gene's germline CDR1 is SGHRS and CDR2 YFSETQ. V lost 2 bases and J lost 2; bases outside the gene matches: 5. The CDR3 extends over 15 amino acids.

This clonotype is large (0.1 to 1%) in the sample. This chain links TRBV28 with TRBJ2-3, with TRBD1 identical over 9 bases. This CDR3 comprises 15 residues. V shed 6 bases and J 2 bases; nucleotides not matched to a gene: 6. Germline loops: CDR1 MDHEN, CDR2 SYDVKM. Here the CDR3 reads CASRPGQGDTDTQYF. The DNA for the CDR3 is TGTGCCAGCAGACCGGGACAGGGAGACACAGATACGCAGTATTTT.

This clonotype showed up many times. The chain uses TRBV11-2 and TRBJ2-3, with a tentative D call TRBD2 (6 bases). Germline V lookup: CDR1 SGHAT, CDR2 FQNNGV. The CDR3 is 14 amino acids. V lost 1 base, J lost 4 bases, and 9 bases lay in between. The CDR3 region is CASSLALAPDTQYF. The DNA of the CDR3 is TGTGCCAGCAGCTTAGCCCTAGCGCCAGATACGCAGTATTTT.

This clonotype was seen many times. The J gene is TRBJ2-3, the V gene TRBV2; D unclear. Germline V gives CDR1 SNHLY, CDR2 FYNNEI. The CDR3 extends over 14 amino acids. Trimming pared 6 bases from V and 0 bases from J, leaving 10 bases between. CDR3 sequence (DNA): TGTGCCAGCAGCGCCTCTTCCAGCACAGATACGCAGTATTTT. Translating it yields CASSASSSTDTQYF.

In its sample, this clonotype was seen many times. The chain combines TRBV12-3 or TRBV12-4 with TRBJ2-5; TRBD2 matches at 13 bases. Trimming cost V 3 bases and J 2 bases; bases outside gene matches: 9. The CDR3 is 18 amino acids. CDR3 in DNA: TGTGCCAGCAGTTTCAGGACTAGCGGGAGCCCTCCTCAAGAGACCCAGTACTTC. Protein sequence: CASSFRTSGSPPQETQYF.

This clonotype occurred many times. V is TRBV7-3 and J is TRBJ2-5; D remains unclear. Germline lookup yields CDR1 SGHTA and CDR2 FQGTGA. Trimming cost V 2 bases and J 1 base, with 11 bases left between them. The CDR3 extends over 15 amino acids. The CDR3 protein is CASSLVGSVQETQYF. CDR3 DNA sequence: TGTGCCAGCAGCTTAGTCGGGTCAGTCCAAGAGACCCAGTACTTC.

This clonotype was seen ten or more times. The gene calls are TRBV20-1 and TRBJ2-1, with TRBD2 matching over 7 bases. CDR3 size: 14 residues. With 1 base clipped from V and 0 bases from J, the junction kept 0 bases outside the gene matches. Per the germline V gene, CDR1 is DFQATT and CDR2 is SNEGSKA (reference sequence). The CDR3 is CSARGGSSYNEQFF. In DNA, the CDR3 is TGCAGTGCTAGAGGCGGGAGCTCCTACAATGAGCAGTTCTTC.

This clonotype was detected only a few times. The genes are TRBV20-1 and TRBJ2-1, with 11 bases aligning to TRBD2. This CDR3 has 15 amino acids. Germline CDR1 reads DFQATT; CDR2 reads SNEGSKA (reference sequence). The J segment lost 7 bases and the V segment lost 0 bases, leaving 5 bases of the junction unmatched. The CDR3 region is CSARELAGEVNEQFF. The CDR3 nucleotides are TGCAGTGCTAGAGAACTAGCGGGAGAAGTGAATGAGCAGTTCTTC.

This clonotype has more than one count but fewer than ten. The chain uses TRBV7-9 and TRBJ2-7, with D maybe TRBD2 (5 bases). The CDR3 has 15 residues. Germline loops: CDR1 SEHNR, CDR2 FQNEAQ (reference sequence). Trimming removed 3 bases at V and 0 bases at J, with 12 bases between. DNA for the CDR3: TGTGCCAGCAGCTTGAATAGCGCCTTCTCCTACGAGCAGTACTTC. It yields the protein CASSLNSAFSYEQYF.

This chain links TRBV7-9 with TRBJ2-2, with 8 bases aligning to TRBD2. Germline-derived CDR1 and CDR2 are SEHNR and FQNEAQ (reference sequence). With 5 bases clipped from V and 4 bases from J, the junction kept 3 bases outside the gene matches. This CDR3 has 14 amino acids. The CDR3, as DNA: TGTGCCAGCAGCAGACTAGCGTCCACCGGGGAGCTGTTTTTT. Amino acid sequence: CASSRLASTGELFF.

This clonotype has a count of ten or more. The CDR3 DNA follows: TGTGCCAGCAGTTCAAGCGGGAGGGGGACCGGGGAGCTGTTTTTT. Residues: CASSSSGRGTGELFF. The rearrangement uses TRBV28 and TRBJ2-2; 10 positions agree with TRBD2. This CDR3 spans 15 amino acids. Per germline, CDR1 MDHEN and CDR2 SYDVKM. Trimming at V came to 4 bases and at J to 5 bases, leaving 4 bases not matched to a gene.

In DNA form, the CDR3 reads TGTGCCAGCAGCTCCCAGGCGGCAGGGGGCACTGGGGCCAACGTCCTGACTTTC. This sequence encodes CASSSQAAGGTGANVLTF. This sequence joins TRBV5-4 and TRBJ2-6, with 8 nucleotides matching TRBD1. Germline V gene sequence: CDR1 SGHNT, CDR2 YYREEE (reference sequence). With V trimmed by 3 bases and J by 2 bases, 10 bases remained unmatched. The CDR3 is 18 amino acids.